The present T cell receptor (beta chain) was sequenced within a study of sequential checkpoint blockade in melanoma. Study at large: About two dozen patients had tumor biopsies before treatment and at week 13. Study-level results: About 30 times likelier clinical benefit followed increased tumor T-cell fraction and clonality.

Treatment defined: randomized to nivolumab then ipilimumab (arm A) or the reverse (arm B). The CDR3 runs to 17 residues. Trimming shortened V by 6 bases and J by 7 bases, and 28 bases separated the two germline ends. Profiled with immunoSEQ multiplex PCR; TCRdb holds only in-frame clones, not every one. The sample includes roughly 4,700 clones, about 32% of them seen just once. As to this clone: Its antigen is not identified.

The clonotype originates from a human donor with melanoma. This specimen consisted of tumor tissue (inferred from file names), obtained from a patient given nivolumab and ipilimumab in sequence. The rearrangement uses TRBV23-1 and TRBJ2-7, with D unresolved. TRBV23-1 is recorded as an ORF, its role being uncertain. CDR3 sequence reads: CASSQELSLRSQKEQYF. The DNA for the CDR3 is TGCGCCAGCAGCCAAGAGTTGTCCTTACGAAGCCAAAAGGAGCAGTACTTC.